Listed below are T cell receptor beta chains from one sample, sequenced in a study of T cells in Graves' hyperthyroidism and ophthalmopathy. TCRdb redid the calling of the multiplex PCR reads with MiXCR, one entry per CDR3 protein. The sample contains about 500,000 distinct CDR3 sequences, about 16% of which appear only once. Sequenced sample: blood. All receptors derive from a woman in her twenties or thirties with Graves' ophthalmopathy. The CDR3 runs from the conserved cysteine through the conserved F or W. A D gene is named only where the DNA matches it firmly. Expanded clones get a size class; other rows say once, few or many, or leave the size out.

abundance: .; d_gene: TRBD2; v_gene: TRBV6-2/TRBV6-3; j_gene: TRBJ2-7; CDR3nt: TGTGCCAGCAGTTACCCCGGACAGGGTTCCGGAGCGGGAGGGCCCTACGAGCAGTACTTC; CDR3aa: CASSYPGQGSGAGGPYEQYF
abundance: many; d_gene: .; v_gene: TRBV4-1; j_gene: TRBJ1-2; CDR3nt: TGCGCCAGCAGCCAAGAAACCAGCTTCTATGGCTACACCTTC; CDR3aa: CASSQETSFYGYTF
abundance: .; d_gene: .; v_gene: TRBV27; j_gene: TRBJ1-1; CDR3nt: TGTGCCAGCAGTTTTTTGGGGCTAAAAGGAACGAACACTGAAGCTTTCTTT; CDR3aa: CASSFLGLKGTNTEAFF
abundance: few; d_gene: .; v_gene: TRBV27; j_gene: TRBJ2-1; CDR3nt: TGTGCCAGCAGTTTCGTGCCGAGCTCCTACAATGAGCAGTTCTTC; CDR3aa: CASSFVPSSYNEQFF
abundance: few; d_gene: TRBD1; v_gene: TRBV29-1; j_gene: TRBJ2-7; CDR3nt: TGCAGACGGACAGGGACGTACGAGCAGTACTTC; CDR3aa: CRRTGTYEQYF
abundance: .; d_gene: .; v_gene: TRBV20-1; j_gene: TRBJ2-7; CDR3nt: TGCAGTGCTAGTCGGGGGGCCGTGGATTTAAGGGAGCAGTACTTC; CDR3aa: CSASRGAVDLREQYF
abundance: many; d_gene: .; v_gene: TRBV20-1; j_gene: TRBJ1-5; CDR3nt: TGCAGTGCTAGGGTCGGGGCGGCCAGCAATCAGCCCCAGCATTTT; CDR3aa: CSARVGAASNQPQHF
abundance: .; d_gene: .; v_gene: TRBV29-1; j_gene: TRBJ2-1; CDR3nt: TGCAGCGTGAGGAGCGGGACAAATCAATACAATGAGCAGTTCTTC; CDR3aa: CSVRSGTNQYNEQFF
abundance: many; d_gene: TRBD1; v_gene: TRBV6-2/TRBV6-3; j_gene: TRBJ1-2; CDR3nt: TGTGCCACCCGGGACAGGGAGATCTATGGCTACACCTTC; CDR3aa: CATRDREIYGYTF
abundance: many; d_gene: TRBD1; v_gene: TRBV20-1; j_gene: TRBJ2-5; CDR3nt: TGCAGTGCACCTGGGACAGCCAAAGAGACCCAGTACTTC; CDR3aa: CSAPGTAKETQYF
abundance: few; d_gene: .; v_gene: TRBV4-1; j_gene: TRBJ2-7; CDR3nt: TGCGCCAGCAGCCAAGGATTCGCGACGGATTCCTACGAGCAGTACTTC; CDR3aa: CASSQGFATDSYEQYF
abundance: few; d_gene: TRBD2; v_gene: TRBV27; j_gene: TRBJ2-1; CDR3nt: TGTGCCAGCAGCTTATCTAGCGGGAGGCCCCTCAATGAGCAGTTCTTC; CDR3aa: CASSLSSGRPLNEQFF
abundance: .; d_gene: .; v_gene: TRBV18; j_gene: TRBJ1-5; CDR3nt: TGTGCCAGCTCCCAGACAGGTAGCAATCAGCCCCAGCATTTT; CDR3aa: CASSQTGSNQPQHF
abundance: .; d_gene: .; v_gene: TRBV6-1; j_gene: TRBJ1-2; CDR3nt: TGTGCCAGCAGGAGGGTACAGGGACAAGCTAACTATGGCTACACCTTC; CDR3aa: CASRRVQGQANYGYTF
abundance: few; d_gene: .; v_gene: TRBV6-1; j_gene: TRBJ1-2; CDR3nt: TGTGCCAGCTCGCGCCAGGGCGTAGACTATGGCTACACCTTC; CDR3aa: CASSRQGVDYGYTF
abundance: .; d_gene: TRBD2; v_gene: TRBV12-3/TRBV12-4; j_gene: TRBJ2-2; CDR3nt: TGTGCCAGCAACAAGGGACTAGCGGGGTACACCGGGGAGCTGTTTTTT; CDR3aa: CASNKGLAGYTGELFF
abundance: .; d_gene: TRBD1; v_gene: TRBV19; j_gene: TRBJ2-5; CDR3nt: TGTGCCAGTAGTATCCGGACAGGGGGAGAGACCCAGTACTTC; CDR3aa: CASSIRTGGETQYF
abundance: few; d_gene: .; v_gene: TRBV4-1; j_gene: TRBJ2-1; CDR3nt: TGCGCCAGCAGCCAAGCCAAAGGGCGGGCTAGCGCTGACAATGAGCAGTTCTTC; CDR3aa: CASSQAKGRASADNEQFF
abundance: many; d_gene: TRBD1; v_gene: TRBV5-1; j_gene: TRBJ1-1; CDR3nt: TGCGCCAGCAGCACGGGACAGATGAACACTGAAGCTTTCTTT; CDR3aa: CASSTGQMNTEAFF
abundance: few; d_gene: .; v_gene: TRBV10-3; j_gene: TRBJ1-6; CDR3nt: TGTGCCACCATGCACCGGAATCGAGCTTCACCCCTCCACTTT; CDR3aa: CATMHRNRASPLHF
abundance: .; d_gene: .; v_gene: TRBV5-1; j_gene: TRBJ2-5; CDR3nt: TGCGCCAGCAGCACAGGGCTCGTGGGAGAGACCCAGTACTTC; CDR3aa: CASSTGLVGETQYF
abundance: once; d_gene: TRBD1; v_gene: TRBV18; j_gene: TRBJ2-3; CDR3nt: TGTGCCAGCTCACCCGGGACAGCAGGAGATACGCAGTATTTT; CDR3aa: CASSPGTAGDTQYF
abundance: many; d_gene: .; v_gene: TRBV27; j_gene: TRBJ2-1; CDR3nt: TGTGCCAGCAGTTTTCCCGTCCGGGGAGGTGAGCAGTTCTTC; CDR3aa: CASSFPVRGGEQFF
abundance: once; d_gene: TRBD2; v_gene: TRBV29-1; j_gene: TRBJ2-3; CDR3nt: TGCAGCGTCTCTAAAGCGGGAGGTAGAAAAGATACGCAGTATTTT; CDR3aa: CSVSKAGGRKDTQYF
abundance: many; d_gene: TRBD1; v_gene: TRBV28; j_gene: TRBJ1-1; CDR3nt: TGTGCCAGCAGGGACAGGGCGATAATGAACACTGAAGCTTTCTTT; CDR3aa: CASRDRAIMNTEAFF
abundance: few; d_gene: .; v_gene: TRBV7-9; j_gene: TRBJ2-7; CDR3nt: TGTGCCAGCTCACAGACAGGTGCCCCCTACGAGCAGTACTTC; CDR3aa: CASSQTGAPYEQYF
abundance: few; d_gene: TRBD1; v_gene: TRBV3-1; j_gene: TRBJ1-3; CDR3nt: TGTGCCAGCAGCCCGACCGGACAGGGTACCGACGGAAACACCATATATTTT; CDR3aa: CASSPTGQGTDGNTIYF
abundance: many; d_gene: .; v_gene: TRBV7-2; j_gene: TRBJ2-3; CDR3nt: TGTGCCAGCGCCCGGAGCACAGATACGCAGTATTTT; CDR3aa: CASARSTDTQYF
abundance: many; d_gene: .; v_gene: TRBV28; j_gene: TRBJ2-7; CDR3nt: TGTGCCAGCAGTTTTTATAGAGACGGGGGCTACGAGCAGTACTTC; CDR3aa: CASSFYRDGGYEQYF
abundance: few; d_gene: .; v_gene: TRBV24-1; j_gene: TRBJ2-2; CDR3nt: TGTGCCACCAGTGATCCCTCAGGTAGCACCGGGGAGCTGTTTTTT; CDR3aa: CATSDPSGSTGELFF
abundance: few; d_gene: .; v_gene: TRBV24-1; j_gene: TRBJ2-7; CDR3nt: TGTGCCACCAGTGATGCCCGGGACACCAGAGAGGAGCAGTACTTC; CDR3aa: CATSDARDTREEQYF
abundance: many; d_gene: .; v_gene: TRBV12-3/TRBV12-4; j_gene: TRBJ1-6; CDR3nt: TGTGCCAGCAGTTCCATGCAGGGGCCGAATTCACCCCTCCACTTT; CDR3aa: CASSSMQGPNSPLHF
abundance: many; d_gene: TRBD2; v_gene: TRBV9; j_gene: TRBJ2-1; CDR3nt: TGTGCCAGCAGCGTAGAGGGTAGCGGGAATTATGAGCAGTTCTTC; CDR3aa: CASSVEGSGNYEQFF
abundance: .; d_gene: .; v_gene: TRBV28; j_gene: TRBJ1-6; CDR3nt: TGTGCCAGCAGCCTACAACCCTATAATTCACCCCTCCACTTT; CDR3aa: CASSLQPYNSPLHF
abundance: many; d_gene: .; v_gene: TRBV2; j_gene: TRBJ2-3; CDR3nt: TGTGCCAGCAGTGAAGCGGACAGCACAGATACGCAGTATTTT; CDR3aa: CASSEADSTDTQYF
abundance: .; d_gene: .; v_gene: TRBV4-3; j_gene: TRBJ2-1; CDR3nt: TGCGCCAGCAGCCAAGATTCAGCGGACTCCTACAATGAGCAGTTCTTC; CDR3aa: CASSQDSADSYNEQFF
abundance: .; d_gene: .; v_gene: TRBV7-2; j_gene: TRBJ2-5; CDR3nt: TGTGCCAGCAGCTTAAACGGACAAAGACAAGAGACCCAGTACTTC; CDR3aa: CASSLNGQRQETQYF
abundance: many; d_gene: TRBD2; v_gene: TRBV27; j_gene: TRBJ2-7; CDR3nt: TGTGCCAGCAGTCGACAAGCGGGAGGCTCCGGCGAGCAGTACTTC; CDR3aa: CASSRQAGGSGEQYF
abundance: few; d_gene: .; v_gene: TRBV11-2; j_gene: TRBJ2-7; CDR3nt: TGTGCCACCCGCTTCCGGGTCAAGGACTACGAGCAGTACTTC; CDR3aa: CATRFRVKDYEQYF
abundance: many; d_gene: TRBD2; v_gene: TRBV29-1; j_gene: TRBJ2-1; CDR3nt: TGCAGCGTTCCCGGGACTAGCGGAATAAATGAGCAGTTCTTC; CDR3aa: CSVPGTSGINEQFF
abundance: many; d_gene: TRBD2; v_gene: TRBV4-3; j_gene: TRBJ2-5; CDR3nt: TGCGCCAGCAGCCAAGATCGCCGGGAGGAAGAGACCCAGTACTTC; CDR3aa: CASSQDRREEETQYF
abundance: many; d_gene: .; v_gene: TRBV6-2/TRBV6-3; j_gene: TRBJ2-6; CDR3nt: TGTGCCAGCAGTAGACAACGAGGGTTCAATGGGGCCAACGTCCTGACTTTC; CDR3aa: CASSRQRGFNGANVLTF
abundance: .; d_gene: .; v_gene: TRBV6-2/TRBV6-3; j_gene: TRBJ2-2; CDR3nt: TGTGCCAGCAGTGGAACGGGGATAAACACCGGGGAGCTGTTTTTT; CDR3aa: CASSGTGINTGELFF
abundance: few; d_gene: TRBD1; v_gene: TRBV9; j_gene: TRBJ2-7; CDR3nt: TGTGCCAGCAGCGTAGAGGACAGGGGGACCGAGCAGTACTTC; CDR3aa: CASSVEDRGTEQYF
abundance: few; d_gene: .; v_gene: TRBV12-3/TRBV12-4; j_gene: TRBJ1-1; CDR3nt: TGTGCCAGCAGTTTAGGAGGGGGAGGGGTGGGGGCTTTCTTT; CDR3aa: CASSLGGGGVGAFF
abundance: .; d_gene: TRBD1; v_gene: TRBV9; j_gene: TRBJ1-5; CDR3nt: TGTGCCAGCAGCGGCGGGACAGGGCATGGTCAGCCCCAGCATTTT; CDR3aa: CASSGGTGHGQPQHF